The present TCR beta chain was sequenced within a study of CD8+CD57+ T cells in acquired aplastic anemia. The wider study: Mean yield of DNA from sorted CD4+ and CD8+ cells was around 3 ug.

TCR beta VDJ and CDR3 were profiled, and genomic DNA was the template. TCRdb recomputed calls from the reads with MiXCR, one row per CDR3 protein. The sample lists 350,000 to 450,000 distinct CDR3 sequences; 65% to 80% were seen once. Findings and limits, study-wide: Patients and controls were found to share 25 to 35 CD8+ CDR3 sequences.

The ends were cut back, 7 bases at V and 0 bases at J, with 6 bases in the middle. Germline-derived CDR1 and CDR2 are MNHNY and SVGAGI (reference sequence). The CDR3 is 12 residues long. Concerning this clonotype: Its cognate antigen is unknown.

Specimen: sorted CD4+, CD8+, or CD8+CD57+ T cells (not recorded which) from PBMCs. This TCR was recovered from a human donor in good health, serving as a control. This chain links TRBV6-6 with TRBJ1-2; D remains ambiguous. The CDR3 coding sequence is TGTGCCAGCAAGGCATCTAACTATGGCTACACCTTC. This sequence encodes CASKASNYGYTF.